The present T cell receptor beta chain was sequenced within a study of blood T cell repertoires in COVID-19. Study information: PBMCs, B-cell-depleted T cells, or T cells provided the cDNA or gDNA that made up the material.

Sequenced by immunoSEQ multiplex PCR; TCRdb stores in-frame clones only, minus some. The sample lists roughly 140,000 clones; 80% to 90% were seen once. The CDR3 has 15 amino acids. CDR1 and CDR2 (germline): SNHLY, FYNNEI. V was pared by 4 bases and J by 6 bases, with 8 bases of the junction left unmatched. This clone has a handful of counts. In terms of age and location, participants ranged from roughly 18 to 100 years and lived in about two dozen US areas. Cohort 3 recovered donors had two negative PCRs, clearance, or symptom resolution. The receptor was isolated from a man aged 50 to 60 who had recovered from COVID-19. The V call is TRBV2, the J call TRBJ2-4; 8 positions agree with TRBD1. The specimen was PBMCs or T cells enriched from blood (not recorded which). Here the CDR3 reads CASSAARGPSNIQYF. The CDR3 bases are TGTGCCAGCAGTGCGGCCAGGGGGCCATCAAACATTCAGTACTTC.